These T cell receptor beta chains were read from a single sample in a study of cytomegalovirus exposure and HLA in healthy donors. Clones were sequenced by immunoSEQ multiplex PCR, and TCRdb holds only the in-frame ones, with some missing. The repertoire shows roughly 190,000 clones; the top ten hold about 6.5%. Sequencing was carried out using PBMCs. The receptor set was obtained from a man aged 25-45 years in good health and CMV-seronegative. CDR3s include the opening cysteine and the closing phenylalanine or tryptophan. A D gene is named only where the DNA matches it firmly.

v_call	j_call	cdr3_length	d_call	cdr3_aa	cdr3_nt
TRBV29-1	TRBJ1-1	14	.	CSVDNVLGGGGAFF	TGCAGCGTTGATAATGTCCTCGGGGGTGGAGGAGCTTTCTTT
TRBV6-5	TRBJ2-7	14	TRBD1	CASSETGGYNEQYF	TGTGCCAGCAGTGAAACAGGGGGCTACAACGAGCAGTACTTC
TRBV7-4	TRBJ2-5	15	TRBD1	CASSIRDRGQETQYF	TGTGCCAGCAGCATCCGGGACAGGGGCCAAGAGACCCAGTACTTC
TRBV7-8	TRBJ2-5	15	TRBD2	CASSPSGRGQETQYF	TGTGCCAGCAGCCCCAGCGGGAGAGGGCAAGAGACCCAGTACTTC
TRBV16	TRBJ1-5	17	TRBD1	CASSQASGTGGYQPQHF	TGTGCCAGCAGCCAAGCCTCCGGGACAGGGGGTTACCAGCCCCAGCATTTT
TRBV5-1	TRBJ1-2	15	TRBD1	CASSLGTETNYGYTF	TGCGCCAGCAGCTTAGGGACAGAAACTAACTATGGCTACACCTTC
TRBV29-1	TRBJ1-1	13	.	CSVAPPGWTEAFF	TGCAGCGTGGCACCTCCAGGGTGGACTGAAGCTTTCTTT
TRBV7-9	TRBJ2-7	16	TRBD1	CASSLVPGQGSYEQYF	TGTGCCAGCAGCTTAGTCCCCGGACAGGGGTCCTACGAGCAGTACTTC
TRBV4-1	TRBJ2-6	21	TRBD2	CASSHPISTSGVPVGANVLTF	TGCGCCAGCAGCCATCCTATTTCGACTAGCGGGGTCCCTGTAGGGGCCAACGTCCTGACTTTC
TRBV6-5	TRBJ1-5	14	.	CASSLGGAGQPQHF	TGTGCCAGCAGCCTGGGGGGGGCGGGTCAGCCCCAGCATTTT
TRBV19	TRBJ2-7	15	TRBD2	CASSIRTSDVYEQYF	TGTGCCAGTAGTATCAGGACTAGCGATGTCTACGAGCAGTACTTC
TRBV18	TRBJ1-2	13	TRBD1	CASSDRDNYGYTF	TGTGCCAGCTCGGACAGGGACAACTATGGCTACACCTTC
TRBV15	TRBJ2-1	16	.	CATSLRSGTQFNEQFF	TGTGCCACCAGCCTAAGGTCCGGGACACAGTTCAATGAGCAGTTCTTC
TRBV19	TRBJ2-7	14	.	CASSIVDSDYEQYF	TGTGCCAGTAGTATCGTCGACAGCGACTACGAGCAGTACTTC
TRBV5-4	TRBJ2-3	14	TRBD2	CASSSGVSTDTQYF	TGTGCCAGCAGTAGCGGGGTTAGCACAGATACGCAGTATTTT
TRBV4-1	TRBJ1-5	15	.	CASSQEAGQRQPQHF	TGCGCCAGCAGCCAAGAAGCAGGGCAAAGGCAGCCCCAGCATTTT
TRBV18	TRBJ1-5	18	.	CASSTGGPGRYSNQPQHF	TGTGCCAGCTCAACGGGGGGGCCCGGCCGCTATAGCAATCAGCCCCAGCATTTT